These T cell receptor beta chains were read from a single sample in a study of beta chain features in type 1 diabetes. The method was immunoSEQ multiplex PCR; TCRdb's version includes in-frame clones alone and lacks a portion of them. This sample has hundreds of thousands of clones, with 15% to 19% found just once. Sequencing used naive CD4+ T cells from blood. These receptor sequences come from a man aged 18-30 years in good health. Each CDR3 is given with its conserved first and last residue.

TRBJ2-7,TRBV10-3,CASSGTAYEQYF
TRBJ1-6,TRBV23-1,CASSQRLQRPQGNSPLHF
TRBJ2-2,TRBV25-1,CASSEYPQGYTGELFF
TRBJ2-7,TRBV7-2,CASSLVAGPSYEQYF
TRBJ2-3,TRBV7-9,CASSFQGAGTDTQYF
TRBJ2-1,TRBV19,CASSIRGSYNEQFF
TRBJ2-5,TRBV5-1,CASSDWIAGGETQYF
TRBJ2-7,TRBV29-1,CSVGTGSEQYF
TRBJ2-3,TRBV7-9,CARSLPGQGPDTQYF
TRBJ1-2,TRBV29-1,CSVEGQGHGYTF
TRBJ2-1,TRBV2,CASSITGTGYNEQFF
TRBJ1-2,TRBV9,CASSGNRGNYGYTF
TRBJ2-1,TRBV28,CASSGGNEQFF
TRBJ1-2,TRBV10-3,CAIGGQQGDYGYTF
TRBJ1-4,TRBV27,CASTVGPPKYNEKLFF
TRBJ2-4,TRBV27,CASSDRGLIVSKNIQYF
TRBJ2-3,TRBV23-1,CASSQSTENHTDTQYF
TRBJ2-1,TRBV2,CASNPLAGYNEQFF
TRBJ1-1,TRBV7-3,CASSLTRFGNTEAFF
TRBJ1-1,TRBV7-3,CASSSFDRGLTEAFF
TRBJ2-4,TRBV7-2,CASSLTLQGTKNIQYF
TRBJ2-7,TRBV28,CASSHDRVRKYF
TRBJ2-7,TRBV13,CASSLGPQGQYF
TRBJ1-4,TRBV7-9,CASSLPGTENEKLFF
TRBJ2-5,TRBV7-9,CASSSRGETQYF
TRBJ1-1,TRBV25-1,CASSSRTGPTEAFF
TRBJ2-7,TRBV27,CASSPAGSRREQYF
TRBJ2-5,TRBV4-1,CASSYTGKETQYF
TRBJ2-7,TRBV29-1,CSVAQGAGYEQYF
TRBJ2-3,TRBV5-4,CASSLRGPSTDTQYF
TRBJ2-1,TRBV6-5,CASSTGAGYNEQFF
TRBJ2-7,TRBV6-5,CASSLGQLPHEQYF
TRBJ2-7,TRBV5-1,CASSLQGYEQYF
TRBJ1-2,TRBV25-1,CASSDRVGGGYTF
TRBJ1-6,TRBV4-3,CASSQEQGAAGNSPLHF
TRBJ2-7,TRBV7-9,CASSRTGNYEQYF
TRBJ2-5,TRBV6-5,CASLGETQYF
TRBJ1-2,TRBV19,CASSTTVLSYRYTF
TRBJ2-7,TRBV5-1,CASSQGIYEQYF
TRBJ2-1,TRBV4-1,CASRSPGEANNEQFF
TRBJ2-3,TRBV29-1,CSADRGWDTQYF